The subject of this entry is one T cell receptor (beta chain). Its antigen remains unidentified. Other nucleotide sequences from this sample produce the same CDR3. This sample was taken from a study of beta chain features in type 1 diabetes. General study findings and limits: Across patients, naive, central memory and Treg TCRB repertoires exhibited apparently greater similarity than was observed across healthy donors. Shortening that was moderate but significant affected the TCRB CDR3s of Type 1 diabetes patients in all four CD4+ subsets. Because the template was cDNA, high-expressing cells might be over-represented.

What was sequenced were expressed TCRB transcripts, since all of the isolated RNA had been reverse transcribed. The protocol was immunoSEQ multiplex PCR, while the TCRdb copy is restricted to in-frame clones and leaves out a portion. Of about 400,000 clones in the sample, 10% to 15% are singletons; the top ten hold under 0.02%. The CDR3 loop spans 11 amino acids. Trimming took off 4 bases at V and 3 bases at J, with 4 bases between the two ends. Germline V CDR1 and CDR2: SEHNR, FQNEAQ (reference sequence). The rearrangement uses TRBV7-9 and TRBJ2-7; the D is unclear. Sequenced: naive CD4+ T cells from blood. This TCR was sampled from a man between 18 and 29 years old in good health. The CDR3 nucleotides are TGTGCCAGCAGCTCACTCTACGAGCAGTACTTC. Translated: CASSSLYEQYF. Together with reference TRBV7-9 and TRBJ2-7, the CDR3 gives the full variable domain: DTGVSQNPRHKITKRGQNVTFRCDPISEHNRLYWYRQTLGQGPEFLTYFQNEAQLEKSRLLSDRFSAERPKGSFSTLEIQRTEQGDSAMYLCASSSLYEQYFGPGTRLTVT.